Listed below are T cell receptor beta chains from one sample, sequenced in a study of blood T cell repertoires in COVID-19. Repertoires were generated with immunoSEQ multiplex PCR, while TCRdb's copy carries only in-frame clones and drops some. The table has 130,000 to 150,000 clones, 65% to 85% seen once; the top ten hold 10% to 15%. What was sequenced was peripheral blood. These receptors were obtained from a man in his sixties with active or convalescent COVID-19. The CDR3 runs from the conserved cysteine through the conserved F or W.

CDR3 | V
CSADSRGRPYGYTF | TRBV29-1
CASSYSNGGSKVDTQYF | TRBV6-2/TRBV6-3
CASRPTGGRETQYF | TRBV5-1
CASSPRDREYSDGYTF | TRBV7-9
CASSLLTPPQRYTF | TRBV28
CASSIGTGSYEQYF | TRBV19
CAVGRGGQETQYF | TRBV27
CASSPIRDTGELFF | TRBV11-2
CASSLAGGTGELFF | TRBV7-2
CASSPRVPGLTDTQYF | TRBV18
CASSRTGGNQPQHF | TRBV4-2
CASSLDGKRGNQPQHF | TRBV5-8
CASSRDRAGYGYTF | TRBV7-2
CAISGGQGSPYGYTF | TRBV10-3
CASTIQGGHQPQHF | TRBV19
CVTTGSRNGEQYF | TRBV28
CASRGQGGAGELFF | TRBV2
CGVIQGRQYEQYF | TRBV29-1
CASSLSGDEQFF | TRBV7-9
CASSYSRSYNSPLHF | TRBV6-5
CAISSPTSGRRGADTQYF | TRBV10-3
CASSLFLSGRAGGELFF | TRBV5-1
CAWSYAGTNTEAFF | TRBV30